What follows are 18 T cell receptor beta chains derived from one specimen sequenced in a study of blood T cells in healthy people across ages. A second PCR of 7 to 11 cycles used a sample-barcoded 5' primer and a J-beta primer mix. Each CDR3 protein is one row after TCRdb ran MiXCR on the 5' RACE reads. This sample has over 500,000 distinct CDR3 sequences; roughly a quarter occur once, and the top ten carry approximately 3.6%. Separately, the same data were catalogued under a study of T cells of mothers and their children.

Sample: blood. Receptors originate from a boy under 10 years old in good health.

V and J are TRBV27 and TRBJ1-4, with D possibly matching TRBD1 (5 bases). Germline lookup yields CDR1 MNHEY and CDR2 SMNVEV (reference sequence). This CDR3 contains 13 residues. The germline V and J ends were trimmed by 6 bases and 7 bases, with 12 bases remaining between them. The CDR3 region has the DNA TGTGCCAGCAGACACCACAGGTTTGAAAAACTGTTTTTT. Its translation: CASRHHRFEKLFF.

This clonotype was recorded a few times. The chain is built from TRBV2 and TRBJ1-5, with 9 bases matching TRBD1. V was clipped by 6 bases and J by 6 bases; unmatched bases: 9. Germline lookup yields CDR1 SNHLY and CDR2 FYNNEI. This CDR3 is 15 amino acids long. The CDR3 bases are TGTGCCAGCAGGTCCGGGACAGGGTCCGGTCAGCCCCAGCATTTT. Residues: CASRSGTGSGQPQHF.

This clonotype was observed a few times. The chain employs TRBV29-1 and TRBJ2-7; 8 nucleotides agree with TRBD2. Germline V gives CDR1 SQVTM, CDR2 ANQGSEA. The V and J ends lost 1 base and 7 bases, in that order; junction bases with no gene match: 9. The CDR3 is made up of 14 amino acids. The CDR3 loop reads CSVEGLASSGEQYF. The CDR3 nucleotides read TGCAGCGTTGAAGGACTAGCGTCTTCGGGGGAGCAGTACTTC.

This sequence joins TRBV7-2 and TRBJ2-1; TRBD2 matches 9 bases. Judging by the DNA end, TRBJ2-7 fits better; the J call may be wrong. CDR3 length: 15 amino acids. Germline V gene lookup returns CDR1 SGHTA and CDR2 FQGNSA. CDR3: CASSPLGLATYEQYF. DNA for the CDR3: TGTGCCAGCAGCCCCCTTGGACTAGCGACCTACGAGCAGTACTTC.

The genes are TRBV10-3 and TRBJ1-1; TRBD1 matches at 8 bases. V lost 11 bases and J lost 5; bases outside the gene matches: 7. CDR1 and CDR2 (germline): ENHRY, SYGVKD. This CDR3 spans 12 amino acids. CDR3 loop: CASGGERTEAFF. In DNA, the CDR3 is TGTGCCTCAGGGGGCGAAAGGACTGAAGCTTTCTTT.

This clonotype was seen a few times. The DNA for the CDR3 is TGTGCCAGCAGTTACTCGCAGGGTTACAATGAGCAGTTCTTC. Its translation is CASSYSQGYNEQFF. The chain joins TRBV6-5 to TRBJ2-1; tentative D call: TRBD1 (5 bases). The CDR3 runs 14 residues. Trimming took off 0 bases at V and 4 bases at J, with 7 bases between the two ends. Germline assignment: CDR1 MNHEY and CDR2 SVGAGI.

This clonotype was observed a handful of times. This chain uses TRBV6-2 or TRBV6-3 with TRBJ2-5, with TRBD2 identical over 13 bases. This CDR3 spans 18 amino acids. CDR1 is MNHEY and CDR2 is SVGEGT in the germline V gene. Unmatched junction bases numbered 10, after V lost 5 bases and J lost 1 base. The CDR3 loop is CASSPGRLAGGFQETQYF. CDR3 coding DNA: TGTGCCAGCAGTCCAGGTCGACTAGCGGGGGGTTTCCAAGAGACCCAGTACTTC.

The chain combines TRBV20-1 with TRBJ2-1, with D perhaps matching TRBD2 (6 bases). This CDR3 has 14 residues. Deletions cut 2 bases from V and 5 bases from J, with 13 bases between. Per the germline V gene, CDR1 is DFQATT and CDR2 is SNEGSKA (reference sequence). The CDR3 here is CSARLAGRHNEQFF. As DNA, the CDR3 is TGCAGTGCTAGACTTGCGGGACGGCACAATGAGCAGTTCTTC.

The genes are TRBV10-3 and TRBJ2-1; 9 nucleotides agree with TRBD2. This CDR3 comprises 13 residues. V was pared by 9 bases and J by 7 bases, with 7 bases of the junction left unmatched. Germline values: CDR1 ENHRY, CDR2 SYGVKD. CDR3 bases: TGTGCCATTACTCCGGGACTAGCAAATGAGCAGTTCTTC. This sequence encodes CAITPGLANEQFF.

The rearrangement joins TRBV12-3 or TRBV12-4 to TRBJ2-7, with 10 bases that match TRBD1. This CDR3 has 15 residues. J was trimmed by 5 bases and V by 4 bases; bases with no gene match: 8. The CDR3 nucleotides read TGTGCCAGCAGTTCCCGGGACAGGGGAGGTCACGAGCAGTACTTC. Amino acid sequence: CASSSRDRGGHEQYF.

The rearrangement joins TRBV12-3 or TRBV12-4 to TRBJ2-7, with a possible D match to TRBD1 (5 bases). This CDR3 is built from 13 residues. With 3 bases removed from V and 5 bases from J, the gap between germline ends came to 11 bases. The CDR3 sequence: CASSFRQSHEQYF. The CDR3 DNA reads TGTGCCAGCAGTTTTAGACAGTCCCACGAGCAGTACTTC.

V gene TRBV29-1 combines with J gene TRBJ2-5; D is perhaps TRBD1 (6 bases). V lost 8 bases, J lost 5 bases, and 15 bases lay in between. The CDR3 has 12 residues. Germline CDR1 is SQVTM and CDR2 is ANQGSEA. CDR3 nucleotide sequence: TGCAGCTTTATGGGACACTGGGAGACCCAGTACTTC. Protein sequence: CSFMGHWETQYF.

The chain recombines TRBV12-3 or TRBV12-4 with TRBJ2-5; possibly TRBD1 for D (5 bases). The V and J ends lost 3 bases and 5 bases respectively, with 13 bases between them. The CDR3 has 14 amino acids. CDR3 loop: CASSLRTRAETQYF. In DNA, the CDR3 is TGTGCCAGCAGTTTGCGGACCAGGGCGGAGACCCAGTACTTC.

This clonotype occurred many times. This chain joins TRBV7-2 and TRBJ2-5; tentatively, D is TRBD1 (6 bases). V dropped 5 bases and J dropped 4 bases, with 11 bases sitting between them. Germline V lookup: CDR1 SGHTA, CDR2 FQGNSA. The CDR3 runs 13 residues. The CDR3 DNA follows: TGTGCCAGCAGCCCACAACAGGGAGAGACCCAGTACTTC. Protein: CASSPQQGETQYF. The variable domain in full, completed from reference TRBV7-2 and TRBJ2-5, reads GAGVSQSPSNKVTEKGKDVELRCDPISGHTALYWYRQSLGQGLEFLIYFQGNSAPDKSGLPSDRFSAERTGGSVSTLTIQRTQQEDSAVYLCASSPQQGETQYFGPGTRLLVL.

Only a few counts were recorded for this clonotype. The CDR3 sequence: CASSLSGTGDEKLFF. The CDR3 bases are TGCGCCAGCAGCCTTTCCGGGACAGGGGATGAAAAACTGTTTTTT. The gene calls are TRBV4-1 and TRBJ1-4; 10 bases fit TRBD1. The trim removed 4 bases at V and 6 bases at J, leaving 5 bases unmatched. Germline assignment: CDR1 MGHRA and CDR2 YSYEKL. This CDR3 has 15 residues.

The chain links TRBV20-1 to TRBJ2-1, with 10 positions matching TRBD1. The CDR3 is 15 residues long. Losses at the gene ends were 6 bases for V and 6 bases for J; bases not matched to a gene: 11. Germline assignment: CDR1 DFQATT and CDR2 SNEGSKA (reference sequence). This CDR3 is CSATDRDRGSNEQFF. The CDR3 DNA follows: TGCAGTGCCACGGACCGGGACAGGGGAAGCAATGAGCAGTTCTTC.

The rearrangement links TRBV20-1 to TRBJ2-7; D possibly corresponds to TRBD2 (5 bases). Germline assignment: CDR1 DFQATT and CDR2 SNEGSKA (reference sequence). Deletions cut 5 bases from V and 5 bases from J, with 13 bases between. This CDR3 comprises 12 residues. The CDR3 DNA sequence: TGCAGTGCTTGGGGAGTTTGGGACGAGCAGTACTTC. Protein: CSAWGVWDEQYF.

This clonotype was counted between two and nine times. The chain couples TRBV29-1 to TRBJ2-5; 7 bases fit TRBD2. Germline V gives CDR1 SQVTM, CDR2 ANQGSEA. After removal of 4 bases from V and 4 bases from J, the junction contained 9 bases not matched to a gene. This CDR3 has 14 residues. CDR3 amino acids: CSVGGRVGVETQYF. Here the CDR3 DNA reads TGCAGCGTTGGGGGGAGGGTGGGGGTAGAGACCCAGTACTTC.